This entry concerns a single T cell receptor (beta chain). The sample originates from a study of OX40 agonist ivuxolimab in advanced cancers. For the study at large: A history of anti-PD-1, anti-PD-L1 or anti-CTLA-4 therapy was acceptable, and approximately 40% had some.

Method: immunoSEQ multiplex PCR; TCRdb's copy keeps in-frame clones and lacks some. Among roughly 75,000 clones listed, approximately 82% were seen once. This clonotype was sampled from an adult with an advanced solid tumor such as melanoma, head and neck, liver or kidney cancer. The sequencing here drew on CD4+ or CD8+ T cells sorted from blood, taken in a trial of the OX40 agonist ivuxolimab.

The DNA for the CDR3 is TGTGCCAGCAGCCCCCTACTAGCGGTAGCGAGTGATACGCAGTATTTT. Encoded protein: CASSPLLAVASDTQYF. The chain carries TRBV11-1 and TRBJ2-3, with TRBD2 identical over 8 bases. The CDR3 runs 16 residues. Per germline, CDR1 SGHAT and CDR2 FQDESV (reference sequence). The V and J ends lost 5 bases and 6 bases, in that order; junction bases with no gene match: 13. The complete variable domain, with remaining parts taken from reference TRBV11-1 and TRBJ2-3, reads EAEVAQSPRYKITEKSQAVAFWCDPISGHATLYWYRQILGQGPELLVQFQDESVVDDSQLPKDRFSAERLKGVDSTLKIQPAELGDSAMYLCASSPLLAVASDTQYFGPGTRLTVL.